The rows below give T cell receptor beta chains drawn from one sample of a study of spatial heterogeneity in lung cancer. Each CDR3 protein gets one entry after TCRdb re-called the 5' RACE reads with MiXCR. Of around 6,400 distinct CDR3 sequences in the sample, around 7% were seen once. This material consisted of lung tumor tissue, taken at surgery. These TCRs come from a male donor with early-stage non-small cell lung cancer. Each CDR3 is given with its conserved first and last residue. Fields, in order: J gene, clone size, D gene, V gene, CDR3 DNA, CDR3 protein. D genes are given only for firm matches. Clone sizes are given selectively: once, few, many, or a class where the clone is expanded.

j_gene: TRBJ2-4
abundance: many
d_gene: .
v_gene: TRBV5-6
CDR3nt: TGTGCCAGCAGGGTCCTTAGCGAGTACATTCAGTACTTC
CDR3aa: CASRVLSEYIQYF

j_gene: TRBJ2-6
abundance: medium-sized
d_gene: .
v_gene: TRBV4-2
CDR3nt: TGTGCCAGCGCGACGGGCTTTGGGGCCAACGTCCTGACTTTC
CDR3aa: CASATGFGANVLTF

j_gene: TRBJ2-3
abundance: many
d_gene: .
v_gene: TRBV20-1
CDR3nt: TGCAGTGCTAGAGTGGCTAGCAGTAGCACAGATACGCAGTATTTT
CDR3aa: CSARVASSSTDTQYF

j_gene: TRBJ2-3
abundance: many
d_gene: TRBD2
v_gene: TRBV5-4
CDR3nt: TGTGCCAGCGGACGGCGGGAGGGACAAGATACGCAGTATTTT
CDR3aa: CASGRREGQDTQYF

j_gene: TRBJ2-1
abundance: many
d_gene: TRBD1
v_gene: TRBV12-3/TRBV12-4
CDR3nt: TGTGCCAGCAGTTTAGGGCCCGGGACAGAATTTGCCAATGAGCAGTTCTTC
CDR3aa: CASSLGPGTEFANEQFF

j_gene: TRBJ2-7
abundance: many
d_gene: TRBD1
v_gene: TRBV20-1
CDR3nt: TGCAGTGCTAGAGACCACAGGGGGGCCTACGAGCAGTACTTC
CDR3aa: CSARDHRGAYEQYF

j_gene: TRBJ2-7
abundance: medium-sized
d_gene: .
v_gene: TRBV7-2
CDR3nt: TGTGCCAGCAGCAGAGGAGGGACAGTCTCTAACTACGAGCAGTACTTC
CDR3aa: CASSRGGTVSNYEQYF

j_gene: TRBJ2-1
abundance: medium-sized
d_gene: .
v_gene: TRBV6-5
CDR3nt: TGTGCCAGCACCAAATGGCAGGGAGGCGGCAATGAGCAGTTCTTC
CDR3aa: CASTKWQGGGNEQFF

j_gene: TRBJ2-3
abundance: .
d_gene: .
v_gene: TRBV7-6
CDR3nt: TGTGCCAGCAGCTTAAGCACAGATACGCAGTATTTT
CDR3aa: CASSLSTDTQYF

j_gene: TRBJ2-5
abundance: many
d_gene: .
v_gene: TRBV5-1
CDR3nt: TGCGCCAGCCGTCCGCTGGGACAAGAGACCCAGTACTTC
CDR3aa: CASRPLGQETQYF

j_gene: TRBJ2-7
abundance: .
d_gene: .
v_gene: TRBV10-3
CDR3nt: TGTGCCATCAGTGACTGGGGGGAGGCCATCGAGCAGTACTTC
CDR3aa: CAISDWGEAIEQYF

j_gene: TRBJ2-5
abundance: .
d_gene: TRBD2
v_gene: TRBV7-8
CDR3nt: TGTGCCAGCAGCTTACCCCACCCCCAGGGGGACAGACTAGCGGGAGGATTAGAGACCCAGTACTTC
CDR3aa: CASSLPHPQGDRLAGGLETQYF

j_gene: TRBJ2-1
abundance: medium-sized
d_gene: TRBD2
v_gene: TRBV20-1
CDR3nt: TGCAGTGCTAGAGATCCCGGACTAGCGGGGGGGAACAATGAGCAGTTCTTC
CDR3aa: CSARDPGLAGGNNEQFF

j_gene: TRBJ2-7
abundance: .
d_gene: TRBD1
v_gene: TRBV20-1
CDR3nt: TGCAGTGCTTCCGTTCGGGACAGGGTCCTCGAGCAGTACTTC
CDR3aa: CSASVRDRVLEQYF

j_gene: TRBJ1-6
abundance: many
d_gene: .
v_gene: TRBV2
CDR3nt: TGTGCCAGCATTCGACAGCTCTCCTATAATTCACCCCTCCACTTT
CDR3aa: CASIRQLSYNSPLHF

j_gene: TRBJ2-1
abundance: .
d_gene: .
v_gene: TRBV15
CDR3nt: TGTGCCACCAGCATCGGACTCGTACTTGAGCAGTTCTTC
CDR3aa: CATSIGLVLEQFF

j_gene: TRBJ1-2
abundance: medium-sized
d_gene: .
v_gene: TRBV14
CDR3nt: TGTGCCAGCAGCCAAGACAGGGACCAGTACTATGGCTACACCTTC
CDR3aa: CASSQDRDQYYGYTF

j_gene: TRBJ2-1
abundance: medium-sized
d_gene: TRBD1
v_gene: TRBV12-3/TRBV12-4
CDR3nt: TGTGCCAGCAGTTTAGCAGGGGGCAGTGAGCAGTTCTTC
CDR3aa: CASSLAGGSEQFF

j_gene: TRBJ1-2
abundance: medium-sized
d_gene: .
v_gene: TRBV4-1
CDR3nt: TGCGCCAGCAGCCAAGTGGGGTCCCTGGGCTACACCTTC
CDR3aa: CASSQVGSLGYTF

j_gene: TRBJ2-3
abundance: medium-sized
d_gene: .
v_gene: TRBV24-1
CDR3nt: TGTGCCACCAGTGATTACCCCGGGGGAGATACGCAGTATTTT
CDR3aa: CATSDYPGGDTQYF

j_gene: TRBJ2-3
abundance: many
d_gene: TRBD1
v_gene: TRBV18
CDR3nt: TGTGCCAGCTCAACGACAGGGCATACGCAGTATTTT
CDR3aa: CASSTTGHTQYF

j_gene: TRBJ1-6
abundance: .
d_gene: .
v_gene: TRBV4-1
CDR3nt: TGCGCCAGCAGCCCCAGGGTTTCTTCACCCCTCCACTTT
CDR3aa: CASSPRVSSPLHF

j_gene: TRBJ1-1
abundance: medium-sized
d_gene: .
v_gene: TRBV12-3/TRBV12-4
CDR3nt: TGTGCCAGCAGTGGGGTAGGGAACACTGAAGCTTTCTTT
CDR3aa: CASSGVGNTEAFF

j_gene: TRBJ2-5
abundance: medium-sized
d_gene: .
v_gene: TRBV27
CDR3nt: TGTGCCAGCAGTCCCGGACGGGTGGAGACCCAGTACTTC
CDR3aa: CASSPGRVETQYF

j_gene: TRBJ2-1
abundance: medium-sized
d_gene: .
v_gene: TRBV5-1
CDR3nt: TGCGCCAGCACCCCAGGCGACTCCCCTCGGGGTGAGCAGTTCTTC
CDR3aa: CASTPGDSPRGEQFF

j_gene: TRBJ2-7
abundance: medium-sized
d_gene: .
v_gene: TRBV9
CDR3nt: TGTGCCAGCAGCGTACCTTCGTTACCAGGGGTTAGCTCCTACGAGCAGTACTTC
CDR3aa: CASSVPSLPGVSSYEQYF

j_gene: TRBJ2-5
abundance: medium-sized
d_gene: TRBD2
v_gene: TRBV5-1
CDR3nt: TGCGCCAGCAGCTTCCCGGGAGGAAAAGAGACCCAGTACTTC
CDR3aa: CASSFPGGKETQYF

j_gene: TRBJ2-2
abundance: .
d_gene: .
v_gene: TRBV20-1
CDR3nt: TGCAGTGCTAGTACGAGGAGGGAAAGCACCGGGGAGCTGTTTTTT
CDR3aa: CSASTRRESTGELFF

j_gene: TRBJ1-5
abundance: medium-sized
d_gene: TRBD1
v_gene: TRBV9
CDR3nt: TGTGCCAGCAGCGTAGAAGGGACAGTTCACCAGCCCCAGCATTTT
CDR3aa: CASSVEGTVHQPQHF

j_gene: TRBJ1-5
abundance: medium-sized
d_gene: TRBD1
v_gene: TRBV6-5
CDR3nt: TGTGCCAGCAGTAGGACAGGGTTTCAGCCCCAGCATTTT
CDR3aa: CASSRTGFQPQHF

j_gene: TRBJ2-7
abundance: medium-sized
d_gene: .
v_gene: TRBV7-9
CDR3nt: TGTGCCAGCAGCTTCGCGACGTACCCCTACGAGCAGTACTTC
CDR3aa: CASSFATYPYEQYF

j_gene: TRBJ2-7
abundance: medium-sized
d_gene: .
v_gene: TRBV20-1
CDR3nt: TGCAGTGCTAGCCCTCGGGGGTATAGCTCCTACGAGCAGTACTTC
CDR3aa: CSASPRGYSSYEQYF

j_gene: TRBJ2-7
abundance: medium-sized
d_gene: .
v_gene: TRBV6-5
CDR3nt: TGTGCCAGCAGTTACGGCCGGGGGCAGAGAGAGCAGTACTTC
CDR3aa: CASSYGRGQREQYF

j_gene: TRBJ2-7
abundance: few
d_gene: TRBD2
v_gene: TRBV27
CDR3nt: TGTGCCAGCAGTTTAGAGGGACTAGCCGGCGAGCAGTACTTC
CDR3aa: CASSLEGLAGEQYF

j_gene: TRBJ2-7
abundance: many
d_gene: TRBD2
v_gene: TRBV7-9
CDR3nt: TGTGCCAGCAGCTTAGCGCAGGGGCCTAGCGGGAGAGGCTACGAGCAGTACTTC
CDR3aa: CASSLAQGPSGRGYEQYF

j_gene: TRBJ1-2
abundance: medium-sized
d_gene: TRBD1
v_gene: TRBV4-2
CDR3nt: TGTGCCAGCAGCCAAGAGGTCGGGGACAGGGGGCGAGGCTACACCTTC
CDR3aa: CASSQEVGDRGRGYTF

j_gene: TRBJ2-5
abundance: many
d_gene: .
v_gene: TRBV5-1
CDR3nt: TGCGCCAGCAGCTTGGGCACGCTAACGGAAGAGACCCAGTACTTC
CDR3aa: CASSLGTLTEETQYF

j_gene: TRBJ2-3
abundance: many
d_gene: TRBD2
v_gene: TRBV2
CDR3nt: TGTGCCACCAAGCGGGGGGGCAGAACAGATACGCAGTATTTT
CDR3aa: CATKRGGRTDTQYF

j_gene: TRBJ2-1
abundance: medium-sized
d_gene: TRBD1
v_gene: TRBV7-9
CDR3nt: TGTGCCAGCAGCCCAGGGACAGGGAGCTCCTACAATGAGCAGTTCTTC
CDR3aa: CASSPGTGSSYNEQFF

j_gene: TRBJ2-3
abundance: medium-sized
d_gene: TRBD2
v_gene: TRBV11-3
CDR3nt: TGTGCCAGCAGCTTAGGCGGACTAGCTACAACCTACACAGATACGCAGTATTTT
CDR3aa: CASSLGGLATTYTDTQYF

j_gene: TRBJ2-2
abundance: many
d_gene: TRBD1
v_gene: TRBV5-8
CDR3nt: TGTGCCAGCAGCTTGGACGGGACAGGGGGAACCGGGGAGCTGTTTTTT
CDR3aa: CASSLDGTGGTGELFF

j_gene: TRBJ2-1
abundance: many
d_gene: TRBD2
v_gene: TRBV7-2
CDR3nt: TGTGCCAGCAGCTTAGTGGTTAGCGGGCTTTACAATGAGCAGTTCTTC
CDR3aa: CASSLVVSGLYNEQFF

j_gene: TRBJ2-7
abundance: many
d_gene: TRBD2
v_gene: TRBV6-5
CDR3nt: TGTGCCAGCAGTTATAGGACTAGCGGGAACTACGAGCAGTACTTC
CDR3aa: CASSYRTSGNYEQYF

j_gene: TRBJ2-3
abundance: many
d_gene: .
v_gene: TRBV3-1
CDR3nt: TGTGCCAGCAGCCAGACGGATACGCAGTATTTT
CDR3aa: CASSQTDTQYF

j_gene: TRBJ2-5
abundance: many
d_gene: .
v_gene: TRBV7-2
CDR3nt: TGTGCCAGCAGCTTAACCCCCCAAGAGACCCAGTACTTC
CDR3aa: CASSLTPQETQYF

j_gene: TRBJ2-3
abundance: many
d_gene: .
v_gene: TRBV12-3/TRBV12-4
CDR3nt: TGTGCCAGCACCCAACGCGGCACAGTCCGTACGCAGTATTTT
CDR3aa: CASTQRGTVRTQYF

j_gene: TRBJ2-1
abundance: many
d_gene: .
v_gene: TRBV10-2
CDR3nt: TGCGCCAGCAGTGAGGTCAATAGCGGTCGCAATGAGCAGTTCTTC
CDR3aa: CASSEVNSGRNEQFF

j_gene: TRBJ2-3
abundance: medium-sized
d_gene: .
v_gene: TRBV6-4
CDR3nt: TGTGCCAGCAGTGAGGGACCTACTAGCACAGATACGCAGTATTTT
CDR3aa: CASSEGPTSTDTQYF

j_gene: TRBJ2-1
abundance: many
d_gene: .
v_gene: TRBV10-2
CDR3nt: TGCGCCAGCAGTGAATGGAATGAGCAGTTCTTC
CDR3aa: CASSEWNEQFF

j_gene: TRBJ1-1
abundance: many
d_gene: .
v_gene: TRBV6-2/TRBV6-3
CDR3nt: TGTGCCAGCAGCTGGACAGAGAACACTGAAGCTTTCTTT
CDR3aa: CASSWTENTEAFF

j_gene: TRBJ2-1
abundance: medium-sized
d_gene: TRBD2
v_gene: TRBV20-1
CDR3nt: TGCAGTGCTAGAGATTTGGGACTACACTACAATGAGCAGTTCTTC
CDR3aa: CSARDLGLHYNEQFF

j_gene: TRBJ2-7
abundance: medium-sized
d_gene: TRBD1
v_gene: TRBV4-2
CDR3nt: TGTGCCAGCAGCAACCTGCTAGGTGGACAGGTCTCCTACGAGCAGTACTTC
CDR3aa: CASSNLLGGQVSYEQYF

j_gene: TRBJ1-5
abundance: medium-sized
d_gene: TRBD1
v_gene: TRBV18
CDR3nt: TGTGCCAGCTCACCAGGACAGGGGGCAGGTCAGCCCCAGCATTTT
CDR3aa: CASSPGQGAGQPQHF